This TCR beta chain was recorded in a study of cytomegalovirus exposure and HLA in healthy donors. Trimming cost V 2 bases and J 7 bases; bases outside gene matches: 4. The germline gives CDR1 LNHDA, CDR2 SQIVND (reference sequence). The CDR3 consists of 15 residues. Use of 60 Vbeta and 13 Jbeta primers characterized the PCR. TCRdb's table, derived via immunoSEQ multiplex PCR, lists solely in-frame clones and lacks some. The sample lists tens of thousands of clones, about 80% occurring once. The TCR sequence derives from a man aged 45-65 years in good health and CMV-seropositive. The gene calls are TRBV19 and TRBJ1-4, with 10 bases aligning to TRBD1. The sequenced sample was PBMCs. The CDR3 DNA reads TGTGCCAGTAGTATAATGGGACAGGGGTCTGAAAAACTGTTTTTT. As protein: CASSIMGQGSEKLFF.